Listed here is a single TCR beta chain. The data were obtained in a study of blood T cell repertoires in COVID-19. Some clones are missing from TCRdb's copy, which holds only in-frame ones; the method was immunoSEQ multiplex PCR. The profile shows approximately 340,000 clones, about 86% of them singletons. CDR3 length equals 15 residues. The V end was cut by 8 bases, the J end by 0 bases, with 17 bases between. CDR1 is LGHNA and CDR2 is YSLEER in the germline V gene. The source is a man between 25 and 39 years old with active or convalescent COVID-19. The chain is built from TRBV4-3 and TRBJ2-7; tentatively, D is TRBD1 (5 bases). Input material: peripheral blood. The CDR3: CASSRGQGYSYEQYF. For the CDR3, the DNA is TGCGCCAGCTCTAGGGGCCAGGGATACTCCTACGAGCAGTACTTC.